These 9 T cell receptor beta chains originate from one sample sequenced in a study of Ad26.COV2.S vaccination and SARS-CoV-2 variants. Regarding treatment: over 15 received Ad26.COV2.S at low or high dose, single or two shots; five or six received placebo; per-sample allocation not given. Sampling was performed 63 days after the first vaccine or placebo injection. Data came from immunoSEQ multiplex PCR; TCRdb stores just in-frame clones and leaves some out. The repertoire includes more than 400,000 clones, approximately 92% of them detected once, and 1.5% to 2% sits in the top ten. The input for sequencing was peripheral blood, taken in a trial of Ad26.COV2.S vaccine versus placebo. The receptor source for this set is a person between 18 and 65 years old who received the Ad26.COV2.S COVID-19 vaccine or a placebo.

V usage is TRBV6-5 and J usage is TRBJ2-6; D not resolved. CDR3 size: 14 residues. V lost 2 bases and J 2 bases, leaving 4 bases between the germline ends. Germline V gene sequence: CDR1 MNHEY, CDR2 SVGAGI. Here the CDR3 reads CASSYDTGANVLTF. The CDR3 nucleotides read TGTGCCAGCAGTTACGACACTGGGGCCAACGTCCTGACTTTC.

The rearrangement joins TRBV4-1 to TRBJ2-7; perhaps TRBD2 as D (5 bases). The CDR3 spans 12 residues. Germline V lookup: CDR1 MGHRA, CDR2 YSYEKL. The V end lost 3 bases, the J end lost 6 bases, and 9 bases lay between the germline ends. In DNA, the CDR3 is TGCGCCAGCAGCCAGATAGCGAGCGAGCAGTACTTC. This codes for CASSQIASEQYF.

The gene calls are TRBV5-4 and TRBJ2-3, with 11 bases matching TRBD2. J was trimmed by 0 bases and V by 0 bases; bases with no gene match: 6. CDR1 is SGHNT, CDR2 YYREEE, per germline (reference sequence). The CDR3 runs to 18 residues. The CDR3 bases are TGTGCCAGCAGCTTGGGGACTAGCGGGCCCTCTAGCACAGATACGCAGTATTTT. Its protein product is CASSLGTSGPSSTDTQYF.

This sequence joins TRBV11-2 and TRBJ1-2, with D possibly TRBD1 on 5 matching bases. CDR1 is SGHAT, CDR2 FQNNGV, per germline. The CDR3 runs to 14 residues. The ends were cut back, 1 base at V and 4 bases at J, with 10 bases in the middle. CDR3 sequence: CASSLGPGLYGYTF. The DNA of the CDR3 is TGTGCCAGCAGCTTAGGTCCAGGGCTCTATGGCTACACCTTC.

V usage is TRBV2 and J usage is TRBJ2-5, with 7 bases aligning to TRBD1. V lost 3 bases and J lost 2; bases outside the gene matches: 0. The CDR3 length is 13 residues. Germline CDR1 SNHLY, CDR2 FYNNEI. The CDR3 DNA follows: TGTGCCAGCAGTGAGGGACAGCAAGAGACCCAGTACTTC. Amino acids: CASSEGQQETQYF.

In the case of this clone: Other nucleotide sequences in the sample specify the same CDR3. This sequence joins TRBV19 and TRBJ1-5; no clear D gene. Trimming cost V 3 bases and J 0 bases, with 3 bases left between them. The CDR3 is 13 amino acids. CDR1 and CDR2 (germline): LNHDA, SQIVND (reference sequence). CDR3 loop: CASSISSNQPQHF. The CDR3, as DNA: TGTGCCAGTAGTATCAGTAGCAATCAGCCCCAGCATTTT.

This chain connects TRBV7-9 to TRBJ1-2; D unresolved. CDR3 size: 18 residues. CDR1 SEHNR and CDR2 FQNEAQ come from the germline V gene (reference sequence). V was trimmed by 0 bases and J by 0 bases, leaving 17 bases between them. The CDR3 DNA is TGTGCCAGCAGCTTAGCACTTACGAGGGAAAAAGCTAACTATGGCTACACCTTC. Translated: CASSLALTREKANYGYTF.

V usage is TRBV6-5 and J usage is TRBJ1-1, with D possibly TRBD1 on 6 matching bases. Trimming left V 5 bases short and J 0 bases short, with 10 bases between. Germline CDR1 MNHEY, CDR2 SVGAGI. CDR3 size: 14 residues. DNA for the CDR3: TGTGCCAGCAGTCACAGGGAATTGAACACTGAAGCTTTCTTT. This encodes CASSHRELNTEAFF.

V is TRBV5-1 and J is TRBJ1-1; 9 bases agree with TRBD1. The germline CDR1 and CDR2 sequences are SGHRS and YFSETQ. Unmatched junction bases numbered 5, after V lost 1 base and J lost 7 bases. CDR3 length: 14 residues. The CDR3 is CASSLKGQGLEAFF. In nucleotides, the CDR3 is TGCGCCAGCAGCTTGAAAGGACAGGGGCTTGAAGCTTTCTTT.